Given below is one T cell receptor beta chain in context. This sample was taken from a study of identical twins. MiXCR, run by TCRdb on the 5' RACE reads, gives a single entry per CDR3 protein. The sample yields more than 600,000 distinct CDR3 sequences, about 20% seen once. This sample also belongs to another study, concerning T cells expressing NK-cell markers.

The sample was PBMCs. The TCR was taken from a young woman in good health.

CDR3 bases: TGTGCCAGCAGCTTAATAAGGGCTCGGGGCCTCAAGCCTGGGGCCAACGTCCTGACTTTC. Its translation: CASSLIRARGLKPGANVLTF. V gene TRBV11-2 combines with J gene TRBJ2-6; D tentatively fits TRBD1 or TRBD2 (5 bases each). The CDR3 covers 20 residues. Germline V gene sequence: CDR1 SGHAT, CDR2 FQNNGV. Trimming took off 2 bases at V and 2 bases at J, with 22 bases between the two ends. Together with reference TRBV11-2 and TRBJ2-6, the CDR3 gives the full variable domain: EAGVAQSPRYKIIEKRQSVAFWCNPISGHATLYWYQQILGQGPKLLIQFQNNGVVDDSQLPKDRFSAERLKGVDSTLKIQPAKLEDSAVYLCASSLIRARGLKPGANVLTFGAGSRLTVL.